This TCR beta chain was recorded in a study of radiotherapy plus CTLA-4 blockade in lung cancer. Patients with chemo-refractory metastatic non-small-cell lung cancer received focal radiation plus CTLA-4 blockade with ipilimumab. The method was immunoSEQ multiplex PCR; TCRdb's version includes in-frame clones alone and lacks a portion of them. The data show 13,000 to 15,000 clones, more than 75% seen once. Regarding the study as a whole: After treatment with radiotherapy plus ipilimumab, TCR clones that came from the tumor expanded in blood.

CDR3 length equals 14 residues. Per germline, CDR1 SGHRS and CDR2 YFSETQ. The V gene end was trimmed by 3 bases and the J gene end by 4 bases; junction bases not matched to a gene: 4. Details on this clone: Antigen unknown.

The chain combines TRBV5-1 with TRBJ2-1; 7 positions agree with TRBD1. Sample: peripheral blood, taken from a patient treated with radiotherapy plus ipilimumab. The sequence was obtained from a human donor with non-small cell lung cancer that progressed on radiotherapy plus ipilimumab. Some clones in this sample may be carry-over from other donors' samples. The CDR3 nucleotides read TGCGCCAGCAGCTCCGGGACAGTTTACAATGAGCAGTTCTTC. Translation gives CASSSGTVYNEQFF.